The source of this TCR beta chain is a study of graft-versus-host responses after intestinal transplantation (dated by TCRdb to 2020 to 2023). Some background on the complete study: The transplants that recipients got were multivisceral, liver-intestinal, or isolated intestinal. Anti-thymocyte globulin induction was given to all recipients, followed by maintenance tacrolimus and steroids for two to four years. Bulk TCR-beta CDR3 sequencing was used to track graft-versus-host and host-versus-graft alloreactive T cell clones in the graft, circulation and bone marrow after intestinal transplantation. Alloreactive clones were identified by sequencing pre-transplant mixed lymphocyte reaction products and comparing them with unstimulated pre-transplant donor and recipient T cells. Of the roughly 23 intestinal transplant recipients enrolled in the cohort, one of whom was a retransplant, a few patients without pretransplant specimens were excluded. A peak of at least 4% donor T cells among recipient peripheral blood mononuclear cells was the definition used for donor T cell macrochimerism. Rather than being sequenced by the commercial service, samples from a few later patients were sequenced in-house on an Illumina MiSeq and processed with MiXCR.

In the first month after transplant, blood samples were collected up to 4 times, and after that at least monthly when available. The protocol used for the library was the immunoSEQ multiplex PCR assay. For most patients, high-throughput TCR-beta CDR3 sequencing of genomic DNA was performed by Adaptive Biotechnologies. For the original study's pipeline: Adaptive's ImmunoSEQ software was the source of the TCR sequencing data for fewer than 20 patients, while three other patients were processed with MiXCR and VDJtools. Because the origin of CDR3 nucleotide sequences shared between donor and recipient could not be assigned, those sequences were removed. To be classed as alloreactive, a clone needed at least 2-fold expansion over unstimulated cells and a minimum CFSE-low frequency of 0.002% (template counts) or 0.001% (read counts). Clones detected in sequenced pre-transplant spleen, lymph node, or MLR CFSE-low populations of the donor or recipient were defined as mappable. The cumulative frequency of alloreactive clones was calculated as a percentage of all sequences, weighted by copy number. What TCRdb holds here is the immuneACCESS table cut down to in-frame rearrangements. Part of the clones is not present; checked against another copy, under half of the missing clones reflect an unresolved V gene, and the others are unexplained. V and J calls and clone size are copied from that table; D and trimming were computed from the DNA. This sample gives 43,000 or so clones in total; roughly 94% of them show up just once. The ten largest clones add up to about 1.6% of the sample.

Broad study findings and their caveats: Early after transplant, peak levels of circulating GvH clones were found to be associated with declines in HvG clones. GvH clones were found in recipient bone marrow, and some of the GvH clones appeared earlier in ileal mucosa or blood, which is consistent with an intestinal mucosal origin. Patients with donor T cell macrochimerism had high GvH to HvG T cell clonal ratios in their allografts. The conclusions were limited by the relatively low number and heterogeneity of the intestinal transplant patients.

Taken from cysteine to phenylalanine, the CDR3 has 14 residues. The read is trimmed to its CDR3 DNA, 42 bases read in frame from base 1. For CDR1 and CDR2, the germline V gene lists SGHTA and FQGNSA. From V the trimming removes 6 bases and from J it removes 4 bases, while the gene matches leave 6 bases of the junction unaccounted for. On this clone itself: It has no known antigen specificity. Qualities for individual bases were not recorded, and no much larger clone is one base off.

The input for sequencing was PBMCs, taken approximately 350 days after intestinal transplant. This sequence was found in a human patient who received an intestinal transplant, so some T cells may come from the graft donor. The chain employs TRBV7-2 and TRBJ1-3, and 7 junctional nucleotides match TRBD1. The CDR3 reads CASSTGQAGNTIYF. The DNA is as follows: TGTGCCAGCAGTACTGGACAGGCCGGAAACACCATATATTTT.